The 15 T cell receptor beta chains presented below share a single source sample, sequenced in a study of cytomegalovirus exposure and HLA in healthy donors. The PCR made use of 60 Vbeta and 13 Jbeta primers. Libraries were prepared by immunoSEQ multiplex PCR; TCRdb keeps only in-frame clonotypes and omits some of them. The repertoire consists of some 130,000 clones, with 77% occurring once and the leading ten covering more than 4%. Specimen: PBMCs. The origin of the receptors is a male donor in good health and CMV-seropositive.

The chain joins TRBV2 to TRBJ2-2; 8 bases align to TRBD1. Germline V gives CDR1 SNHLY, CDR2 FYNNEI. The trim removed 5 bases at V and 4 bases at J, leaving 6 bases unmatched. The CDR3 totals 15 residues. As DNA, the CDR3 is TGTGCCAGCAGTTCAGGGGGCGCGGGCACCGGGGAGCTGTTTTTT. It specifies CASSSGGAGTGELFF.

As for this clone: Germline and junction disagree at one end, which may indicate a read error. This chain uses TRBV4-2 with TRBJ2-6; a possible D gene is TRBD1 (5 bases). CDR3 length: 16 residues. Looked up from germline, CDR1 is LGHNA and CDR2 is YNFKEQ. The CDR3 loop is CASSQLTDSGANGLTF. The CDR3 DNA reads TGTGCCAGCAGCCAACTTACAGACTCTGGGGCCAACGGCCTGACTTTC.

This clone has only a few counts. The CDR3 DNA sequence: TGTGCCAGCAGCTTAAAAGCGGGGGTCCCCGGGGAGCTGTTTTTT. This codes for CASSLKAGVPGELFF. This chain joins TRBV11-3 and TRBJ2-2, with 8 bases that match TRBD2. This CDR3 comprises 15 residues. The V segment lost 2 bases and the J segment 6 bases; nucleotides outside the gene matches: 5. The germline V gene has CDR1 SGHNT and CDR2 YENEEA.

This clone was picked up a small number of times. V is TRBV28 and J is TRBJ2-7; TRBD2 aligns across 7 bases. V lost 9 bases and J lost 5; bases outside the gene matches: 19. Germline values: CDR1 MDHEN, CDR2 SYDVKM. This CDR3 has 16 amino acids. CDR3 amino acids: CASSGLPRGYNDEQYF. The CDR3 DNA reads as TGTGCCAGTTCGGGACTACCCCGAGGTTACAATGACGAGCAGTACTTC.

For the CDR3, the DNA is TGTGCCAGCAGCGTAGGGGACGGGAGAGGGAATGAGCAGTTCTTC. Amino acid sequence: CASSVGDGRGNEQFF. The V call is TRBV9, the J call TRBJ2-1; D may be TRBD2 (6 bases). V lost 0 bases to trimming and J lost 7 bases, with 14 bases between them. The CDR3 contains 15 residues. Germline V CDR1 and CDR2: SGDLS, YYNGEE. Using reference TRBV9 and TRBJ2-1 for the parts outside the CDR3, the full variable domain is DSGVTQTPKHLITATGQRVTLRCSPRSGDLSVYWYQQSLDQGLQFLIQYYNGEERAKGNILERFSAQQFPDLHSELNLSSLELGDSALYFCASSVGDGRGNEQFFGPGTRLTVL.

This clone was seen a single time. The chain is built from TRBV6-4 and TRBJ2-1; 10 nucleotides line up with TRBD2. This CDR3 is built from 16 residues. J was trimmed by 3 bases and V by 3 bases; bases with no gene match: 5. Germline V gene lookup returns CDR1 MRHNA and CDR2 SNTAGT. DNA of the CDR3: TGTGCCAGCAGTGAAGCGGCTAGCGGGAGCTACAATGAGCAGTTCTTC. It encodes CASSEAASGSYNEQFF.

V gene TRBV5-5 combines with J gene TRBJ2-7; possible D gene TRBD1, 5 bases. The CDR3 covers 11 residues. V was cut by 4 bases and J by 3 bases, with 5 bases left in between. Germline CDR1 and CDR2: SGHKS and YYEKEE (reference sequence). In nucleotides, the CDR3 is TGTGCCAGCAGCGACAGCTACGAGCAGTACTTC. Its protein product is CASSDSYEQYF.

This clone was detected only once. The rearrangement uses TRBV19 and TRBJ2-1, with D possibly TRBD2 on 6 matching bases. V was clipped by 4 bases and J by 0 bases, with 31 bases between them. The CDR3 has 22 amino acids. CDR1 and CDR2 (germline): LNHDA, SQIVND (reference sequence). CDR3 amino acids: CASSKGIFPGKGAGSSYNEQFF. The CDR3 coding sequence is TGTGCCAGTAGTAAAGGCATATTTCCGGGAAAAGGGGCGGGAAGCTCCTACAATGAGCAGTTCTTC.

This clone was detected only once. The chain has TRBV14 and TRBJ2-7, with D perhaps matching TRBD2 (5 bases). CDR1 and CDR2 (germline): SGHDN, FVKESK. The CDR3 sequence is 14 residues long. V was pared by 4 bases and J by 3 bases, with 13 bases between. CDR3 region: CASSPDGGYYEQYF. The CDR3 nucleotides read TGTGCCAGCAGCCCGGACGGAGGATACTACGAGCAGTACTTC.

The chain combines TRBV7-6 with TRBJ1-2; tentative D call: TRBD1 (6 bases). CDR1 and CDR2 (germline): SGHVS, FNYEAQ. Trimming cost V 2 bases and J 4 bases, with 11 bases left between them. This CDR3 is 14 amino acids long. DNA for the CDR3: TGTGCCAGCAGCTTAAGTGGACAGACCTATGGCTACACCTTC. This translates into CASSLSGQTYGYTF.

In this sample, this clone turned up once. J is TRBJ1-3 and V is TRBV7-9; D perhaps matches TRBD1 (6 bases). CDR3 length: 16 amino acids. Germline assignment: CDR1 SEHNR and CDR2 FQNEAQ (reference sequence). V lost 3 bases, J lost 3 bases, and 15 bases lay in between. The CDR3 DNA sequence: TGTGCCAGCAGCTTGGAGACAGGTCGGGGTGGAAACACCATATATTTT. It translates to CASSLETGRGGNTIYF.

The rearrangement uses TRBV2 and TRBJ2-1, with 10 bases identical to TRBD1. This CDR3 has 14 residues. CDR1 is SNHLY and CDR2 is FYNNEI in the germline V gene. Trimming removed 7 bases from V and 5 bases from J; junction bases left unmatched: 5. The CDR3 coding sequence is TGTGCCAGCACCCGGGACAGGGGAGACAATGAGCAGTTCTTC. The encoded protein is CASTRDRGDNEQFF.

CDR3: CASSFDRAYEQYF. CDR3 nucleotides: TGCGCCAGCAGCTTCGACAGGGCCTACGAGCAGTACTTC. The chain has TRBV5-1 and TRBJ2-7; 7 nucleotides line up with TRBD1. CDR1 is SGHRS and CDR2 is YFSETQ in the germline V gene. The J segment lost 2 bases and the V segment lost 2 bases, leaving 1 base of the junction unmatched. This CDR3 spans 13 amino acids.

Comment on this clone: The same CDR3 also results from other DNA sequences found in this sample. The CDR3, as DNA: TGTGCCAGCAGTGGGCAGAACTATGGCTACACCTTC. Amino acid sequence: CASSGQNYGYTF. This chain uses TRBV2 with TRBJ1-2, with D unclear. Germline V gene lookup returns CDR1 SNHLY and CDR2 FYNNEI. Between the trimmed V and J ends, which lost 4 bases and 2 bases, there was a span of 5 bases. The CDR3 totals 12 residues. The complete variable domain, with remaining parts taken from reference TRBV2 and TRBJ1-2, reads EPEVTQTPSHQVTQMGQEVILRCVPISNHLYFYWYRQILGQKVEFLVSFYNNEISEKSEIFDDQFSVERPDGSNFTLKIRSTKLEDSAMYFCASSGQNYGYTFGSGTRLTVV.

Regarding this clone: At one end, the junction sequence differs from germline, possibly due to a read error. The V gene is TRBV7-8, the J gene TRBJ2-1; weak D call: TRBD2 (7 bases). Germline V gene data show CDR1 as SGHVS and CDR2 as FQNEAQ. The CDR3 totals 12 residues. The CDR3 sequence is CASSLGPAGAIF. CDR3 DNA sequence: TGTGCCAGCAGCTTAGGACCGGCGGGGGCAATCTTC.